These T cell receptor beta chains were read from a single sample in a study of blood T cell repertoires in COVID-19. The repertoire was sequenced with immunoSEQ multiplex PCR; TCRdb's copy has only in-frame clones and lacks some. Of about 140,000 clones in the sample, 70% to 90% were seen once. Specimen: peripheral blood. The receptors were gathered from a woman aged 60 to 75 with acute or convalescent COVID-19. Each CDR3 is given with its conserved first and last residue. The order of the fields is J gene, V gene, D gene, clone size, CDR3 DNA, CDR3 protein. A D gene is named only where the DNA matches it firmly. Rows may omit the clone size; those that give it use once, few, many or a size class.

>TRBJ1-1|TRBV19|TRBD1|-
TGTGCCAGTAGTTCGGACAGGGGTATCGCTGAAGCTTTCTTT
CASSSDRGIAEAFF
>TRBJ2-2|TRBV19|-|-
TGTGCCAGTAGTATCCGCCCCGGAGGGGCCGGGGAGCTGTTTTTT
CASSIRPGGAGELFF
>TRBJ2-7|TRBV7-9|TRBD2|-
TGTGCCAGCAGCTGGGGACTAGCGCCTTCCTACGAGCAGTACTTC
CASSWGLAPSYEQYF
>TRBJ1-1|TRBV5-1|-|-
TGCGCCAGCAGCTTGGGACAGGCGGTCACTGAAGCTTTCTTT
CASSLGQAVTEAFF
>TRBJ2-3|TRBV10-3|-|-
TGTGCCACAGGCGAGGCGAGCGGGTATTCCACAGATACGCAGTATTTT
CATGEASGYSTDTQYF
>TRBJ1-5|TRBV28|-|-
TGTGCCAGCAGTTCCTCCGGACAGTTCTATAGCAATCAGCCCCAGCATTTT
CASSSSGQFYSNQPQHF
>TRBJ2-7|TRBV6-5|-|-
TGTGCCAGCAGTTACACTGTACAGGGCTCCTACGAGCAGTACTTC
CASSYTVQGSYEQYF
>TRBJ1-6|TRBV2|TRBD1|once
TGTGCCAGCAGTGCGGGACAGGCTGACAATTCACCCCTCCACTTT
CASSAGQADNSPLHF
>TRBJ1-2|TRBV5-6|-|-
TGTGCCAGCACCCGGACAGTCCTCGGTAACTATGGCTACACCTTC
CASTRTVLGNYGYTF
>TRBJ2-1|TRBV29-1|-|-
TGCAGCGTCGATGGGGGCGAGAGGTCCTACAATGAGCAGTTCTTC
CSVDGGERSYNEQFF
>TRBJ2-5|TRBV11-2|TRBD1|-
TGTGCCAGCAGCTTTCGGGACAGTGGGGTGACCCAGTACTTC
CASSFRDSGVTQYF
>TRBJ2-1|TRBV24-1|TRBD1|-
TGTGCCACCAGTGATTTGCCTTGGCAGGGGGATGAGCAGTTCTTC
CATSDLPWQGDEQFF
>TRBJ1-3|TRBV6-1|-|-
TGTGCCAGCAGTGCGCGGGACGGGAGCTCTGGAAACACCATATATTTT
CASSARDGSSGNTIYF
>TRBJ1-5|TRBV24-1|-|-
TGTGCCACCAGTGACGCCAACGTGGGGGGAAGGAGCAATCAGCCCCAGCATTTT
CATSDANVGGRSNQPQHF
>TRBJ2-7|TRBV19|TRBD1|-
TGTGCCAGTAGCTCCACAGGGGGTACCTACGAGCAGTACTTC
CASSSTGGTYEQYF
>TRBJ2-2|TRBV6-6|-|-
TGTGCCAGCAGTTACGCTCAGGGGCAGGGCGGGGAGCTGTTTTTT
CASSYAQGQGGELFF
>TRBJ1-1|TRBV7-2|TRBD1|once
TGTGCCAGCAGCCCCCGGGACAGGGGTCCTGAAGCTTTCTTT
CASSPRDRGPEAFF